This entry lists 4 T cell receptor beta chains sequenced from one sample in a study of blood T cell repertoires in COVID-19. Profiled with immunoSEQ multiplex PCR; TCRdb holds only in-frame clones, not every one. The sample yields hundreds of thousands of clones, more than 70% seen once. Specimen: peripheral blood. The source is a man older than 75 with acute or convalescent COVID-19.

The V and J genes are TRBV28 and TRBJ1-2, with D uncertain. The CDR3 has 13 residues. The V gene lost 5 bases and the J gene lost 4 bases, with 11 bases spanning the gap. The germline V gene has CDR1 MDHEN and CDR2 SYDVKM. CDR3 sequence: CASSSSWAYGYTF. Here the CDR3 DNA reads TGTGCCAGCAGTAGCAGTTGGGCCTATGGCTACACCTTC.

The chain couples TRBV28 to TRBJ2-7; TRBD2 might be the D (5 bases). This CDR3 comprises 13 residues. V lost 5 bases and J 4 bases, leaving 12 bases between the germline ends. The germline V gene encodes CDR1 MDHEN and CDR2 SYDVKM. CDR3 sequence: CASSNLGRYEQYF. CDR3 sequence (DNA): TGTGCCAGCAGTAATCTGGGGAGATACGAGCAGTACTTC.

The V gene is TRBV5-1, the J gene TRBJ2-5, with unresolved D. Germline loops: CDR1 SGHRS, CDR2 YFSETQ. V shed 0 bases and J shed 5 bases, with 11 bases lying between them. This CDR3 comprises 14 residues. DNA for the CDR3: TGCGCCAGCAGCTTGGGCGTGATAACGGAGACCCAGTACTTC. Translation: CASSLGVITETQYF. Looking up the rest from reference TRBV5-1 and TRBJ2-5 gives the full variable domain: KAGVTQTPRYLIKTRGQQVTLSCSPISGHRSVSWYQQTPGQGLQFLFEYFSETQRNKGNFPGRFSGRQFSNSRSEMNVSTLELGDSALYLCASSLGVITETQYFGPGTRLLVL.

The V gene is TRBV5-1, the J gene TRBJ2-7; the match to TRBD1 covers 9 bases. The CDR3 extends over 16 amino acids. J gave up 2 bases and V 0 bases, and 6 bases lay outside the gene matches. Germline assignment: CDR1 SGHRS and CDR2 YFSETQ. The CDR3 sequence is CASSLATGGRAYEQYF. For the CDR3, the DNA is TGCGCCAGCAGCTTGGCTACAGGGGGCCGAGCCTACGAGCAGTACTTC.